This TCR beta chain came from a study of neurological immune-mediated disorders. The cDNA was produced through 5'RACE with 10-nucleotide random UMIs. TCRdb reanalysed the 5' RACE reads using MiXCR and keeps one entry per CDR3 protein. The sample records 93,000 or so distinct CDR3 sequences, under 14% being singletons. This clonotype was seen ten or more times. Time point meaning: longitudinal time-point 3. Germline V gene sequence: CDR1 SGHRS, CDR2 YFSETQ. The CDR3 extends over 14 amino acids. Deletions cut 4 bases from V and 0 bases from J, with 10 bases between. This chain uses TRBV5-1 with TRBJ1-1; D is perhaps TRBD1 (5 bases). Source material: PBMCs. The clonotype originates from a female donor with HTLV-1-associated myelopathy (HAM/TSP). CDR3 protein: CASSQGGLNTEAFF. The CDR3 DNA follows: TGCGCCAGCAGCCAGGGAGGGCTGAACACTGAAGCTTTCTTT.